This T cell receptor beta chain was documented in a study of response to subunit inactivated influenza vaccine. Study-wide results and caveats: The authors put forward the suggestion that each seasonal influenza vaccination may bring in only a limited number of new T cells.

In TCRdb, the RT-PCR reads were re-called with MiXCR into one record per CDR3 protein. The data show 610,000 or so distinct CDR3 sequences, with less than 15% seen just once and over 8.5% held by the top ten. With respect to this clonotype: The antigen is not known.

The CDR3 sequence is 16 residues long. CDR1 is LGHDT and CDR2 is YNNKEL in the germline V gene (reference sequence). V gave up 4 bases and J gave up 4 bases; unmatched junction bases: 12. This specimen was PBMCs from blood, taken less than 13 days after vaccination. V usage is TRBV3-1 and J usage is TRBJ2-7; 8 positions agree with TRBD2. The source of this sequence is a man aged 45 to 65 who received an inactivated influenza vaccine. The CDR3 sequence: CASSPQGHSGGYEQYF. CDR3 sequence (DNA): TGTGCCAGCAGCCCCCAGGGTCACAGCGGGGGATACGAGCAGTACTTC.